What follows describes a single T cell receptor (beta chain). J was trimmed by 0 bases and V by 3 bases; bases with no gene match: 13. Germline V CDR1 and CDR2: SGHDT, YYEEEE. The CDR3 consists of 19 residues. Original data processing: From reference gene primer amplification, estimates of nucleated cell counts were derived. Libraries were prepared by immunoSEQ multiplex PCR; TCRdb keeps only in-frame clonotypes and omits some of them. That table is the source of V, J and clone size, and D and trimming were worked out from the DNA. The profile shows 100,000 or so clones, around four fifths of them singletons. The data originate from a study of blood T cell repertoires in COVID-19. Across the study: COVID-19 samples from acute and convalescent phases originated in the United States, Italy and Spain. The analysed material was cDNA or gDNA that came from T cells, B-cell-depleted T cells, or PBMCs.

The sequence derives from a human donor in a cohort sampled during active COVID-19. Sample: peripheral blood. V is TRBV5-6 and J is TRBJ1-4; 8 bases are a match to TRBD1. The CDR3 bases are TGTGCCAGCAGCTCCAACGCCGGGACAGGTCTTACAACTAATGAAAAACTGTTTTTT. Translating it yields CASSSNAGTGLTTNEKLFF.